These T cell receptor beta chains were read from a single sample in a study of blood T cell repertoires in COVID-19. TCRdb's table, derived via immunoSEQ multiplex PCR, lists solely in-frame clones and lacks some. In the table there are approximately 210,000 clones, 75% to 90% of which are singletons. The material sequenced was peripheral blood. Receptor source: a woman between 40 and 55 years old with acute or convalescent COVID-19. Both conserved end residues are part of each CDR3. D genes are given only for firm matches. Clone sizes are given selectively: once, few, many, or a class where the clone is expanded.

V	size	J	D	CDR3
TRBV6-4	once	TRBJ2-3	TRBD2	CASSAGVTDTQYF
TRBV21-1	.	TRBJ1-3	.	CASSLNGGGEDVLPGNTIYF
TRBV6-5	.	TRBJ1-1	TRBD1	CASSPKTGALTEAFF
TRBV5-6	.	TRBJ1-1	TRBD1	CASSRDSSTEAFF
TRBV2	once	TRBJ1-5	.	CASGRQEDQPQHF
TRBV12-5	.	TRBJ1-2	.	CASGLVPVERYGYTF
TRBV5-6	.	TRBJ2-2	TRBD1	CASSLTGGADGELFF
TRBV9	.	TRBJ1-3	.	CASSPGPPTISGNTIYF
TRBV25-1	.	TRBJ1-1	.	CASSRGAGTEAFF
TRBV2	.	TRBJ1-2	.	CASTPGGGNYGYTF
TRBV7-9	.	TRBJ2-1	.	CASSFPSGLRLYNEQFF
TRBV12-3/TRBV12-4	once	TRBJ1-2	.	CASLGRNYGYTF
TRBV5-4	once	TRBJ1-4	.	CASSPEGVPKKLFF
TRBV19	.	TRBJ1-1	.	CATASTGNTEAFF
TRBV12-5	.	TRBJ2-1	TRBD2	CASGILLAGSNNEQFF
TRBV6-5	.	TRBJ1-5	TRBD1	CASSTGVLGQPQHF
TRBV10-1	.	TRBJ2-1	TRBD2	CASSGRTSGGYSEQFF
TRBV9	.	TRBJ1-1	.	CASSVVVANTEAFF
TRBV2	.	TRBJ2-3	.	CASSVVASARTDTQYF
TRBV30	.	TRBJ1-3	.	CAWSAGLGNTIYF
TRBV6-2/TRBV6-3	.	TRBJ2-5	.	CASIPGGLQETQYF
TRBV20-1	.	TRBJ2-5	.	CSPGTETQYF
TRBV6-5	few	TRBJ1-6	.	CASRQSNSPLHF
TRBV25-1	.	TRBJ2-6	TRBD1	CASRAGTGEHSGANVLTF
TRBV6-5	.	TRBJ1-1	TRBD1	CASSRGVNTEAFF
TRBV3-1/TRBV3-2	.	TRBJ2-3	.	CASSQEGQRTFDTQYF
TRBV5-1	once	TRBJ1-1	.	CASSLAESTALNTEAFF
TRBV11-2	.	TRBJ1-5	TRBD1	CASSLGQGEPQHF
TRBV9	.	TRBJ1-6	TRBD1	CASSPRTGVSPLHF
TRBV11-2	.	TRBJ1-1	.	CASRHLVGGLDTEAFF
TRBV29-1	.	TRBJ2-1	.	CSVEFASSSYNEQFF
TRBV6-4	.	TRBJ2-1	.	CASSQEDNPYNEQFF
TRBV19	.	TRBJ1-2	TRBD1	CASSIGGTGGYTF
TRBV5-5	once	TRBJ1-2	TRBD1	CASSLGQDYTF
TRBV11-2	.	TRBJ1-1	.	CASSLDNYMNTEAFF
TRBV6-1	.	TRBJ1-2	.	CASRYELRTSGYTF
TRBV5-6	.	TRBJ1-1	TRBD1	CASSATGTGTEAFF
TRBV4-1	.	TRBJ1-1	.	CASSQEGAQVTEAFF
TRBV7-9	.	TRBJ2-6	.	CASSVNRAGANVLTF
TRBV6-5	.	TRBJ1-2	.	CASSYEHRDYGYTF
TRBV3-1/TRBV3-2	few	TRBJ1-1	.	CASSQDRAASAFF
TRBV28	once	TRBJ2-5	.	CASSVRDLLGIGKETQYF
TRBV10-3	.	TRBJ1-1	TRBD1	CAIRRQGAQDTEAFF
TRBV11-2	.	TRBJ2-1	.	CASSLGHPYNEQFF
TRBV4-1	.	TRBJ2-1	TRBD2	CASSQVGLAGGEQFF
TRBV3-1/TRBV3-2	.	TRBJ1-2	.	CASSQPDRTPYGYTF
TRBV28	.	TRBJ1-1	.	CASSFGENTEAFF
TRBV5-1	.	TRBJ1-2	TRBD1	CASSLGTGGFGGYTF
TRBV3-1/TRBV3-2	.	TRBJ2-3	TRBD1	CASSRGTGEFTDTQYF
TRBV27	.	TRBJ2-3	.	CASSPIVASTDTQYF
TRBV6-5	.	TRBJ2-1	.	CASKGGPPSYNEQFF
TRBV29-1	.	TRBJ2-1	TRBD1	CSGRLTGTNEQFF
TRBV2	once	TRBJ1-2	.	CASGGGYFGGYTF
TRBV18	.	TRBJ2-1	TRBD2	CASSPRTSGDVNEQFF
TRBV29-1	.	TRBJ2-5	.	CSVDRGRETQYF
TRBV29-1	.	TRBJ2-3	.	CSVEPSGMYTQYF
TRBV2	.	TRBJ1-2	.	CASSPNGRGEGGYTF